This paragraph reports one T cell receptor beta chain. The V end lost 5 bases, the J end lost 3 bases, and 11 bases lay between the germline ends. The CDR3 is 13 residues long. This sample was taken from a study of blood T cell repertoires in COVID-19. Study context: Acute and convalescent COVID-19 samples came from the United States, Italy and Spain.

Authors' data handling: Amplifying reference gene primers gave estimates of nucleated cell counts. Using immunoSEQ multiplex PCR, the repertoire was profiled, and TCRdb retains in-frame clones only, with some absent. V, J and clone size derive from that table, while D and trimming were established from the DNA sequence. The data contain approximately 200,000 clones, approximately 91% of them singletons. Sequencing used peripheral blood. The genes are TRBV12-3 or TRBV12-4 and TRBJ2-7, with D perhaps matching TRBD2 (6 bases). This sequence originates from a woman in her sixties with acute or convalescent COVID-19. CDR3: CASSQQAGYEQYF. The CDR3 DNA is TGTGCCAGCAGTCAACAAGCGGGCTACGAGCAGTACTTC.